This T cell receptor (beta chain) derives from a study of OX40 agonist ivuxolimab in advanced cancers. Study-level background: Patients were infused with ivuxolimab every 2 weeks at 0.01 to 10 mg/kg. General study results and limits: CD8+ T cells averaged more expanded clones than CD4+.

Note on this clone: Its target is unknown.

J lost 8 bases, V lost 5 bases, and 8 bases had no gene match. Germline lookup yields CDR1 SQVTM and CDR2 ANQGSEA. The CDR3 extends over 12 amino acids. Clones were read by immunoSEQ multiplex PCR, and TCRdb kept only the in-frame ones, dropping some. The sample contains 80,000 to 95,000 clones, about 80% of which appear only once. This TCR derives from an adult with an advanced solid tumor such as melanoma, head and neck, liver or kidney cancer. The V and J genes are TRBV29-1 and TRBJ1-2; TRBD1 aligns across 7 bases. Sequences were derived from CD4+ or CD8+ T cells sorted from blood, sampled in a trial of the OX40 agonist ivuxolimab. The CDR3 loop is CSVREGAQGYTF. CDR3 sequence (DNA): TGCAGCGTTAGAGAGGGGGCGCAGGGCTACACCTTC. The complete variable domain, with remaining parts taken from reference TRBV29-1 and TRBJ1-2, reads SAVISQKPSRDICQRGTSLTIQCQVDSQVTMMFWYRQQPGQSLTLIATANQGSEATYESGFVIDKFPISRPNLTFSTLTVSNMSPEDSSIYLCSVREGAQGYTFGSGTRLTVV.